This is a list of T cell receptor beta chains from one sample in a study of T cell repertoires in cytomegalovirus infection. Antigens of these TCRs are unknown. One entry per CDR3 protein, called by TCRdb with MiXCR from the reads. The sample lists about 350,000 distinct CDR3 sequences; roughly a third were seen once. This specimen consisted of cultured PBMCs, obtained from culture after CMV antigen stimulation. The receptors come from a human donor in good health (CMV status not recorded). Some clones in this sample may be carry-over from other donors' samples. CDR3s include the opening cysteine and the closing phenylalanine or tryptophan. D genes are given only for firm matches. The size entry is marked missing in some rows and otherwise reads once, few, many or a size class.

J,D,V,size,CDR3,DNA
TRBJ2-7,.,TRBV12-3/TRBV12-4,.,CASSFSVESYEQYF,TGTGCCAGCAGTTTTTCAGTGGAGTCCTACGAGCAGTACTTC
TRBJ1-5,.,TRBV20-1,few,CSAGDTNQPQHF,TGCAGTGCCGGGGATACCAATCAGCCCCAGCATTTT
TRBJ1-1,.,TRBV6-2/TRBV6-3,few,CASSYKGNTEAFF,TGTGCCAGCAGTTACAAGGGAAACACTGAAGCTTTCTTT
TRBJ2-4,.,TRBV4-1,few,CASSQNRGRNIQYF,TGCGCCAGCAGCCAAAACCGGGGCCGTAACATTCAGTACTTC
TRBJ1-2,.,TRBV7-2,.,CASSLNRMNYGYTF,TGTGCCAGCAGCTTAAACAGGATGAACTATGGCTACACCTTC
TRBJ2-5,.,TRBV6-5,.,CASSPNGGVQETQYF,TGTGCCAGCAGTCCTAATGGCGGGGTCCAAGAGACCCAGTACTTC
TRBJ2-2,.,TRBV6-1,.,CASRGRAIASGSELFF,TGTGCCAGCAGGGGCAGGGCCATCGCCTCGGGGTCGGAGCTGTTTTTT
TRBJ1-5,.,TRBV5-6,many,CASSLLGGPSNQPQHF,TGTGCCAGCAGCTTGTTGGGGGGGCCTAGCAATCAGCCCCAGCATTTT
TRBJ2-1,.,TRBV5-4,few,CASSSKGTYNEQFF,TGTGCCAGCAGCTCGAAGGGTACCTACAATGAGCAGTTCTTC
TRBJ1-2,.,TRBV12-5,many,CASGLWQGIGGYTF,TGTGCTAGTGGTTTGTGGCAGGGGATTGGTGGCTACACCTTC
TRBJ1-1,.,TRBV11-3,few,CASSWDTEAFF,TGTGCCAGCAGCTGGGACACTGAAGCTTTCTTT
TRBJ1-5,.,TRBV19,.,CASKPTGYSNQPQHF,TGTGCCAGTAAGCCAACAGGCTATAGCAATCAGCCCCAGCATTTT
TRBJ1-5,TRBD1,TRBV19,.,CASRRGQGAINQPQHF,TGTGCCAGTAGGCGGGGACAGGGGGCTATCAATCAGCCCCAGCATTTT
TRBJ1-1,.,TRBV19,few,CASSIIPGTDTEAFF,TGTGCCAGTAGTATTATACCCGGGACGGACACTGAAGCTTTCTTT
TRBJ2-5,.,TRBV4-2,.,CASSQAGLQETQYF,TGTGCCAGCAGCCAAGCGGGACTGCAAGAGACCCAGTACTTC
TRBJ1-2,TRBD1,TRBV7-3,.,CASSLEDGTGGYTF,TGTGCCAGCAGCTTAGAAGACGGGACAGGTGGCTACACCTTC
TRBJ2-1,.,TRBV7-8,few,CASSLAGDPNEQFF,TGTGCCAGCAGCTTAGCGGGTGACCCCAATGAGCAGTTCTTC
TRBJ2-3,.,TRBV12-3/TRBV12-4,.,CASSLDRRVGYF,TGTGCCAGCAGTTTAGACAGAAGGGTGGGGTATTTT
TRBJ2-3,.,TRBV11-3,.,CASSDYPAEDTQYF,TGTGCCAGCAGCGACTATCCTGCGGAAGATACGCAGTATTTT
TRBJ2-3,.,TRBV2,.,CASSVGGTDTQYF,TGTGCCAGCAGTGTTGGAGGTACAGATACGCAGTATTTT
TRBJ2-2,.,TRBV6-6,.,CASAGSPTGELFF,TGTGCCAGCGCAGGCAGTCCCACCGGGGAGCTGTTTTTT
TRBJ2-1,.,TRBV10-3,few,CAISESATRFF,TGTGCCATCAGTGAGTCTGCTACTAGGTTCTTC
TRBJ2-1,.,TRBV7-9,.,CASSLQAGGEQFF,TGTGCCAGCAGCTTACAAGCAGGTGGTGAGCAGTTCTTC
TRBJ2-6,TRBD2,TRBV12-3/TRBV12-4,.,CASKKRDSGPSGANVLTF,TGTGCCAGCAAAAAGCGGGATAGCGGACCCTCTGGGGCCAACGTCCTGACTTTC